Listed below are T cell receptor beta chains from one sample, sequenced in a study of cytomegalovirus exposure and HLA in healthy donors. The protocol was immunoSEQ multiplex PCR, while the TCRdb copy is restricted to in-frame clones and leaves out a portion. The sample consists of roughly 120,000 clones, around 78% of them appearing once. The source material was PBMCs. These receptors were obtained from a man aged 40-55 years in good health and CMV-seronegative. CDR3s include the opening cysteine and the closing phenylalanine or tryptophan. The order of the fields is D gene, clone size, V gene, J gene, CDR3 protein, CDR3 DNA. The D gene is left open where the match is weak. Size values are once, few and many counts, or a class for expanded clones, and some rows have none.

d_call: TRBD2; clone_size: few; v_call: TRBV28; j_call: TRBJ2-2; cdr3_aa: CASSAEAGGGSGELFF; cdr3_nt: TGTGCCAGCAGTGCCGAAGCGGGGGGCGGGTCCGGGGAGCTGTTTTTT
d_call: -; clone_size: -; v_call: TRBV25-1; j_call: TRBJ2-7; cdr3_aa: CASSAHYEQYF; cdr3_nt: TGTGCCAGCAGTGCCCACTACGAGCAGTACTTC
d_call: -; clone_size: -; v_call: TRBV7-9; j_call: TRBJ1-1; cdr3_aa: CASSFGADYSLNTEAFF; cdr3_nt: TGTGCCAGCAGCTTTGGGGCGGACTACAGTTTGAACACTGAAGCTTTCTTT
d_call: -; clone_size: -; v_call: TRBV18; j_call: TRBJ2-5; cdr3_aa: CASSPPGAEETQYF; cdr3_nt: TGTGCCAGCTCACCACCGGGGGCCGAGGAGACCCAGTACTTC
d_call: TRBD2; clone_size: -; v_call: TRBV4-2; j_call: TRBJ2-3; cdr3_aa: CASSQEASGDTDTQYF; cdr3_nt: TGTGCCAGCAGCCAAGAGGCTAGCGGGGACACAGATACGCAGTATTTT
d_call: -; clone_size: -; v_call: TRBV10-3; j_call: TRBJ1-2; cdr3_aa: CAISEGSYGYTF; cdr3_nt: TGTGCCATCAGTGAGGGGAGCTATGGCTACACCTTC
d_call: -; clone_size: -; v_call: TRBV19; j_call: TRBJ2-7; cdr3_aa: CASSIGAGSYEQYF; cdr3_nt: TGTGCCAGTAGTATTGGGGCCGGTTCCTACGAGCAGTACTTC
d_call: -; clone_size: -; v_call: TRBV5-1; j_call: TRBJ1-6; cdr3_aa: CASSLDAGYGSPLHF; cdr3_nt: TGCGCCAGCAGCTTGGACGCAGGGTATGGTTCACCCCTCCACTTT
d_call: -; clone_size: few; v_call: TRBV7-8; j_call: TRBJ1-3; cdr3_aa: CASSKDPGNSGNTIYF; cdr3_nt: TGTGCCAGCAGCAAAGACCCCGGGAACTCTGGAAACACCATATATTTT
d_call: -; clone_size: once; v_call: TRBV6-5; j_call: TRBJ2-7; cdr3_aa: CASSPDSPYEQYF; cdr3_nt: TGTGCCAGCAGTCCCGACAGTCCCTACGAGCAGTACTTC
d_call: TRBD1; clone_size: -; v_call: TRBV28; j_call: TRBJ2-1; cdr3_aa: CASSSTGSSYNEQFF; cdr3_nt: TGTGCCAGCAGTTCGACAGGGAGCTCCTACAATGAGCAGTTCTTC
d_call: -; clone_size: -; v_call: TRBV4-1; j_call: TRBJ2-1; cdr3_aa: CASSQLYRDNYNEQFF; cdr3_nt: TGCGCCAGCAGCCAACTCTACCGGGACAACTACAATGAGCAGTTCTTC
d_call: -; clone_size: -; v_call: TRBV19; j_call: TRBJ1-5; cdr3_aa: CASSIRGKGQPQHF; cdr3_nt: TGTGCCAGTAGTATTAGAGGGAAGGGCCAGCCCCAGCATTTT
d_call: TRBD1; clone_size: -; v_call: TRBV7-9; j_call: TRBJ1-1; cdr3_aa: CSSRRQGFTEAFF; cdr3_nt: TGTTCCAGCAGGAGACAGGGATTCACTGAAGCTTTCTTT
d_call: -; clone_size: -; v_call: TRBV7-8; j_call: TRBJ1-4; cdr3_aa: CASSTPMGGTNEKLFF; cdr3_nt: TGTGCCAGCAGCACCCCAATGGGGGGTACTAATGAAAAACTGTTTTTT
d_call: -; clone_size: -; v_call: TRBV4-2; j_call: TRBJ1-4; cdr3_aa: CASSQDSGRTTRGGSNEKLFF; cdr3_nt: TGTGCCAGCAGCCAAGATTCGGGACGGACGACCCGCGGAGGGTCTAATGAAAAACTGTTTTTT
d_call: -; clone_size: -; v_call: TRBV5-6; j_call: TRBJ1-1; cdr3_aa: CASSFLQGGVFEAFF; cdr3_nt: TGTGCCAGCAGCTTCCTTCAGGGAGGTGTTTTTGAAGCTTTCTTT
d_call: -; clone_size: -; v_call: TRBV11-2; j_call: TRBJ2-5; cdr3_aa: CASSLDWGERETQYF; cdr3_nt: TGTGCCAGCAGCTTAGATTGGGGGGAGCGGGAGACCCAGTACTTC
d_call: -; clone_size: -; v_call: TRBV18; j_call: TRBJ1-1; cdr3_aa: CASSPRSTEAFF; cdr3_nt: TGTGCCAGCTCACCTCGTAGTACTGAAGCTTTCTTT
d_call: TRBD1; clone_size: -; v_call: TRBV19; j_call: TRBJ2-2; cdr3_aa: CASMGHRGTNTGELFF; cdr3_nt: TGTGCCAGTATGGGTCACAGGGGAACGAACACCGGGGAGCTGTTTTTT
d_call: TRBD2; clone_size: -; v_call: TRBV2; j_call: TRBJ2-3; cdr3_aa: CASRPMSGATDTQYF; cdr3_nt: TGTGCCAGCAGACCCATGAGCGGGGCCACAGATACGCAGTATTTT
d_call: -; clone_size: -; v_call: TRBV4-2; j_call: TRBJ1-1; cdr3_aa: CASSQDEVGRASTEAFF; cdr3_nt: TGTGCCAGCAGCCAAGATGAGGTCGGCAGGGCGAGCACTGAAGCTTTCTTT
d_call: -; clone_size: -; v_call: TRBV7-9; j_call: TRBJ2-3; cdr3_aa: CASSAGEYGTDTQYF; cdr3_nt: TGTGCCAGCAGCGCAGGGGAGTACGGCACAGATACGCAGTATTTT
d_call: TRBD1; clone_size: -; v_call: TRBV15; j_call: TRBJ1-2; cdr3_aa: CATSRTGQGGYTF; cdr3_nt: TGTGCCACCAGCAGAACCGGACAGGGTGGCTACACCTTC
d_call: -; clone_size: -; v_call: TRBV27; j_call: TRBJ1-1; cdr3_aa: CASRGRTEAFF; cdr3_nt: TGTGCCAGCAGGGGGAGGACTGAAGCTTTCTTT
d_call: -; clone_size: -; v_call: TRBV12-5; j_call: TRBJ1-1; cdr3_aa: CASGLTGSTEAFF; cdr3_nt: TGTGCTAGTGGGCTAACAGGGAGCACTGAAGCTTTCTTT
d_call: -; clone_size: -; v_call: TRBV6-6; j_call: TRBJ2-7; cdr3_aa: CASSDRAYEQYF; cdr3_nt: TGTGCCAGCAGCGATCGGGCCTACGAGCAGTACTTC
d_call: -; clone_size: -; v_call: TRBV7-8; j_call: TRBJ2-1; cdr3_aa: CASSLERTRANEQFF; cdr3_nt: TGTGCCAGCAGCTTAGAACGGACGCGGGCCAATGAGCAGTTCTTC
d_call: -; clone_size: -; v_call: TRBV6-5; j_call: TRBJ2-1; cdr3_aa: CASSGTINEQFF; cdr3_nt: TGTGCCAGCAGTGGGACAATCAATGAGCAGTTCTTC
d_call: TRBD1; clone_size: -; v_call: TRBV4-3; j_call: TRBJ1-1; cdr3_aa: CASSPGTGGAFGEAFF; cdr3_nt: TGCGCCAGCAGCCCAGGGACAGGGGGGGCGTTTGGTGAAGCTTTCTTT
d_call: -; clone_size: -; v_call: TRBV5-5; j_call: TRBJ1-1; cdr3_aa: CASRPPGHRLNTEAFF; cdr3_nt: TGTGCCAGCAGGCCCCCGGGACACAGGCTCAACACTGAAGCTTTCTTT
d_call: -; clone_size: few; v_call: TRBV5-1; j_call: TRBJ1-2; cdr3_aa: CASKGAGDYGYTF; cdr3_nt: TGCGCCAGCAAGGGCGCAGGGGACTATGGCTACACCTTC
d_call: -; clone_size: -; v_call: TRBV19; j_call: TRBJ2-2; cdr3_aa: CASSMGQPTGELFF; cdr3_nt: TGTGCCAGTAGTATGGGGCAGCCCACCGGGGAGCTGTTTTTT
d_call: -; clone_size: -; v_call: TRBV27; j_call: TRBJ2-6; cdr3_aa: CASSLTTGEVSGANVLTF; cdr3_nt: TGTGCCAGCAGTCTAACGACAGGAGAAGTGTCTGGGGCCAACGTCCTGACTTTC
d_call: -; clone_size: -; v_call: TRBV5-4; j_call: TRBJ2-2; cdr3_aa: CASSLEAGTGEPFF; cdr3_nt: TGTGCCAGCAGCTTGGAGGCGGGGACCGGGGAGCCGTTTTTT